This T cell receptor (beta chain) stems from a study of cytomegalovirus exposure and HLA in healthy donors. The CDR3 totals 15 residues. Germline V CDR1 and CDR2: MNHNY, SVGAGI (reference sequence). V gave up 1 base and J gave up 10 bases; unmatched junction bases: 8. The PCR made use of 60 Vbeta and 13 Jbeta primers. Clones were read by immunoSEQ multiplex PCR, and TCRdb kept only the in-frame ones, dropping some. The sample lists more than 90,000 clones; over 60% were seen once. This sequence was found in a human donor in good health. The specimen sequenced was PBMCs. This chain uses TRBV6-6 with TRBJ2-1; 9 positions agree with TRBD2. This CDR3 reads CASSYLGTSLREQFF. DNA for the CDR3: TGTGCCAGCAGTTACTTAGGGACTAGCTTAAGGGAGCAGTTCTTC.